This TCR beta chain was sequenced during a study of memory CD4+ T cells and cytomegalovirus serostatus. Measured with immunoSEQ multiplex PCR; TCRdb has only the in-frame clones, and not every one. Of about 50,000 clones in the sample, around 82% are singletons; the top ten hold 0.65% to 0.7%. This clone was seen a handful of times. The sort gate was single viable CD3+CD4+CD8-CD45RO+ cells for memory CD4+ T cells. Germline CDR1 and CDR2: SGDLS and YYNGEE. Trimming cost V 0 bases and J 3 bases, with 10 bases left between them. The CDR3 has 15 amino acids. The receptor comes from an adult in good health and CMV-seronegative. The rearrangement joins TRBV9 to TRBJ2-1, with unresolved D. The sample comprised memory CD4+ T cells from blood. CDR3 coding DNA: TGTGCCAGCAGCGTAGACGGCAATATCTACAATGAGCAGTTCTTC. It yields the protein CASSVDGNIYNEQFF. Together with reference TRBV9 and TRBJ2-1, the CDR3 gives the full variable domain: DSGVTQTPKHLITATGQRVTLRCSPRSGDLSVYWYQQSLDQGLQFLIQYYNGEERAKGNILERFSAQQFPDLHSELNLSSLELGDSALYFCASSVDGNIYNEQFFGPGTRLTVL.